This T cell receptor beta chain was recovered during a study of CD8 T cells in ankylosing spondylitis. General study results and limits: Clones linked to disease were reported to show significant enrichment in matched ankylosing spondylitis synovial fluid. Characteristic of ankylosing spondylitis blood, it appeared, was a TCR beta motif comprising eight highly homologous variants. Clones that were linked to disease were CD8+ and were relatively rare in peripheral blood.

Construction of TCR beta libraries was performed using quantitative 5'-RACE with molecular barcodes. TCRdb itself ran the 5' RACE reads through MiXCR, one entry per CDR3 protein. The sample lists around 490,000 distinct CDR3 sequences, 5.3% seen once, with around 3.5% in the top ten. This clonotype was found many times. Antigen specificity is unknown. V lost 3 bases to trimming and J lost 4 bases, with 8 bases between them. The CDR3 consists of 13 residues. Per the germline V gene, CDR1 is MNHEY and CDR2 is SMNVEV (reference sequence). The rearrangement joins TRBV27 to TRBJ2-3, with no clear D. This clonotype was sampled from a male donor with ankylosing spondylitis. The sequencing sample was made of blood, either unsorted or a sorted T cell fraction (not recorded which). CDR3 sequence (DNA): TGTGCCAGCAGTTTGGTCAGATCAGATACGCAGTATTTT. Its translation is CASSLVRSDTQYF.